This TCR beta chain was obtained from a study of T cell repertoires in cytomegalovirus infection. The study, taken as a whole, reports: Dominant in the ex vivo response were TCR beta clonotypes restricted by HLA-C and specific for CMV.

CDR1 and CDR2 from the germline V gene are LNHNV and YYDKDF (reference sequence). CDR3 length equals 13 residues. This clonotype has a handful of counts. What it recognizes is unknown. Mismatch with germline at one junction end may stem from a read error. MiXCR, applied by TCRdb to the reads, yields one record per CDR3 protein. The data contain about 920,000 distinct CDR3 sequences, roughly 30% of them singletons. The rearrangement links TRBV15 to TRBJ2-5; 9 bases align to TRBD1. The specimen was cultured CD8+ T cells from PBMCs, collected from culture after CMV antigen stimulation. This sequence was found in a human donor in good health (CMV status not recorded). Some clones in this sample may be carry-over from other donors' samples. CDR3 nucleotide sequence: TGTGCCACCAGCAAAAGCCGGACAGGGGCCCCCGACTTC. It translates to CATSKSRTGAPDF.